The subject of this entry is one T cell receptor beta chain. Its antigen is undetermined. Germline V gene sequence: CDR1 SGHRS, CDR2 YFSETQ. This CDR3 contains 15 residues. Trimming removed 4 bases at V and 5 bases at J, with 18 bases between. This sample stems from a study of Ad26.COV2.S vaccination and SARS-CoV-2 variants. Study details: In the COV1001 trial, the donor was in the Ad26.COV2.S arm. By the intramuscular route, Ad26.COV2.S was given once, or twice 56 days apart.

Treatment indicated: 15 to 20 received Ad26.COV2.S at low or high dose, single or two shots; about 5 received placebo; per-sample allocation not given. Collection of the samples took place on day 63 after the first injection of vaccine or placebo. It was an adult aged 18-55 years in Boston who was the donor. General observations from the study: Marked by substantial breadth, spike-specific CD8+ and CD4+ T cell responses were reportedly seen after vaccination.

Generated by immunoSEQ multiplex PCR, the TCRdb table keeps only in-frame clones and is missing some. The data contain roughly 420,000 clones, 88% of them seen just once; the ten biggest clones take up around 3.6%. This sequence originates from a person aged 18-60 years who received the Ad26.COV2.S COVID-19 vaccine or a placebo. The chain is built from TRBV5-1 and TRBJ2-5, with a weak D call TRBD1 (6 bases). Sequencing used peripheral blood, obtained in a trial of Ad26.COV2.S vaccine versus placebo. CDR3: CASSPSAGVQETQYF. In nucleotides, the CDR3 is TGCGCCAGCAGCCCGAGTGCAGGGGTTCAGGAGACCCAGTACTTC.